Sequencing of this T cell receptor (beta chain) was carried out in a study of identical twins. Study results and caveats: Models underpredicted monozygotic twin sharing of out-of-frame TCR alpha. Less excess twin sharing appeared in beta out-of-frame sequences. The more abundant beta clonotypes in cord blood had fewer insertions, and memory repertoires did not show this.

CDR1 and CDR2 (germline): SNHLY, FYNNEI. V was pared by 7 bases and J by 0 bases, with 10 bases of the junction left unmatched. CDR3 length equals 16 residues. TCRdb independently ran MiXCR on the 5' RACE reads; one entry per CDR3 protein. Of roughly 1,500,000 distinct CDR3 sequences listed, around 33% are singletons. Notes on this clonotype: Its antigen is currently unknown.

The origin of this receptor is a newborn girl in good health. The V gene is TRBV2, the J gene TRBJ2-7, with 9 bases matching TRBD1. The sequenced sample was cord blood. The CDR3: CASTRTGVQTSYEQYF. DNA of the CDR3: TGTGCCAGCACTAGGACAGGGGTCCAAACCTCCTACGAGCAGTACTTC. Full variable domain (remainder filled in from reference TRBV2 and TRBJ2-7): EPEVTQTPSHQVTQMGQEVILRCVPISNHLYFYWYRQILGQKVEFLVSFYNNEISEKSEIFDDQFSVERPDGSNFTLKIRSTKLEDSAMYFCASTRTGVQTSYEQYFGPGTRLTVT.